One and the same sample provided the 4 T cell receptor beta chains below, sequenced in a study of T-cell memory formation after mild COVID-19. A single record per CDR3 protein comes from TCRdb applying MiXCR to the 5' RACE reads. The sample lists hundreds of thousands of distinct CDR3 sequences, more than 15% occurring once. Sequencing was carried out using PBMCs or a T cell subset sorted from them (not recorded which). These receptor sequences come from an adult woman who had mild COVID-19 (a few samples of this study predate the infection). Cell type and time point are not known.

V and J are TRBV5-1 and TRBJ2-1; D is unclear. CDR3 size: 14 residues. Germline V gene sequence: CDR1 SGHRS, CDR2 YFSETQ. The germline V and J ends were trimmed by 0 bases and 6 bases, with 10 bases remaining between them. CDR3 residues: CASSLEWASNEQFF. In DNA, the CDR3 is TGCGCCAGCAGCTTGGAATGGGCTAGCAATGAGCAGTTCTTC. Filled out from reference TRBV5-1 and TRBJ2-1, the complete variable domain reads KAGVTQTPRYLIKTRGQQVTLSCSPISGHRSVSWYQQTPGQGLQFLFEYFSETQRNKGNFPGRFSGRQFSNSRSEMNVSTLELGDSALYLCASSLEWASNEQFFGPGTRLTVL.

The chain carries TRBV28 and TRBJ1-2; D uncertain. CDR3 length: 14 amino acids. Germline V gene data show CDR1 as MDHEN and CDR2 as SYDVKM. Trimming stripped 8 bases from V and 0 bases from J, with 13 bases between. CDR3 in amino acids: CASFHTVTNYGYTF. The CDR3 coding sequence is TGTGCCAGCTTTCATACAGTAACTAACTATGGCTACACCTTC.

V and J are TRBV7-9 and TRBJ1-1; no definite D call. This CDR3 comprises 15 residues. Germline V gene data show CDR1 as SEHNR and CDR2 as FQNEAQ (reference sequence). Deletions cut 1 base from V and 4 bases from J, with 13 bases between. CDR3 nucleotides: TGTGCCAGCAGCTTAGTGACCCCTGGGAGCACTGAAGCTTTCTTT. The encoded protein is CASSLVTPGSTEAFF.

V usage is TRBV24-1 and J usage is TRBJ2-3, with D possibly called TRBD1 or TRBD2 (5 bases each). The CDR3 contains 14 residues. V was cut by 2 bases and J by 0 bases, with 5 bases left in between. Germline lookup yields CDR1 KGHDR and CDR2 SFDVKD. As DNA, the CDR3 is TGTGCCACCAGTGATTGGGACAGCACAGATACGCAGTATTTT. Protein product: CATSDWDSTDTQYF.